Listed below are T cell receptor beta chains from one sample, sequenced in a study of shared clonotypes between healthy human individuals. Produced via immunoSEQ multiplex PCR; TCRdb's table is partial and in-frame only. The data contain just over 2,000,000 clones, about 95% of them singletons. The sample was naive CD8+ T cells sorted from blood. The origin of the receptors is a man in his late teens or twenties in good health. The CDR3 runs from the conserved cysteine through the conserved F or W. The D gene is left open where the match is weak. Where a row states a size, it is once, few, many or the class of an expanded clone; other rows omit it.

d_call: TRBD1
j_call: TRBJ1-5
clone_size: .
v_call: TRBV11-2
cdr3_length: 13
cdr3_nt: TGTGCCAGCAGCGGGGGGGACAGTCAGCCCCAGCATTTT
cdr3_aa: CASSGGDSQPQHF

d_call: .
j_call: TRBJ2-2
clone_size: .
v_call: TRBV28
cdr3_length: 14
cdr3_nt: TGTGCCAGCAGCCTGACAGGGAACACCGGGGAGCTGTTTTTT
cdr3_aa: CASSLTGNTGELFF

d_call: .
j_call: TRBJ2-7
clone_size: once
v_call: TRBV14
cdr3_length: 13
cdr3_nt: TGTGCCAGCAGGGAAGGGGGCTCCTACGAGCAGTACTTC
cdr3_aa: CASREGGSYEQYF

d_call: .
j_call: TRBJ1-2
clone_size: once
v_call: TRBV6-5
cdr3_length: 15
cdr3_nt: TGTGCCAGCAGCCCGTTCCCAGGGGACTTCTATGGCTACACCTTC
cdr3_aa: CASSPFPGDFYGYTF

d_call: TRBD1
j_call: TRBJ1-6
clone_size: .
v_call: TRBV7-8
cdr3_length: 15
cdr3_nt: TGTGCCAGCAGCGCCAGACAGGGCAGCAATTCACCCCTCCACTTT
cdr3_aa: CASSARQGSNSPLHF

d_call: .
j_call: TRBJ2-7
clone_size: .
v_call: TRBV5-4
cdr3_length: 13
cdr3_nt: TGTGCCAGCAGCTTAACAGGGTGGGACGAGCAGTACTTC
cdr3_aa: CASSLTGWDEQYF

d_call: TRBD1
j_call: TRBJ2-5
clone_size: .
v_call: TRBV7-2
cdr3_length: 16
cdr3_nt: TGTGCCAGCAGCCACCTTAGGGGACAGGGTCTGGAGACCCAGTACTTC
cdr3_aa: CASSHLRGQGLETQYF

d_call: .
j_call: TRBJ2-7
clone_size: .
v_call: TRBV5-1
cdr3_length: 14
cdr3_nt: TGCGCCACAGCCCCGGGACGGAACTCCTACGAGCAGTACTTC
cdr3_aa: CATAPGRNSYEQYF

d_call: TRBD2
j_call: TRBJ2-2
clone_size: .
v_call: TRBV7-9
cdr3_length: 16
cdr3_nt: TGTGCCAGCAGCTTTGGGGGAGGGCCCAAAACCGGGGAGCTGTTTTTT
cdr3_aa: CASSFGGGPKTGELFF

d_call: .
j_call: TRBJ1-1
clone_size: .
v_call: TRBV11-2
cdr3_length: 16
cdr3_nt: TGTGCCAGCAGCTTAGGAACGGAGGGGCTCGACACTGAAGCTTTCTTT
cdr3_aa: CASSLGTEGLDTEAFF

d_call: .
j_call: TRBJ1-4
clone_size: .
v_call: TRBV18
cdr3_length: 15
cdr3_nt: TGTGCCAGCTCACCAGTTTCAGGGAGGGAGGAAAAACTGTTTTTT
cdr3_aa: CASSPVSGREEKLFF

d_call: TRBD1
j_call: TRBJ2-7
clone_size: once
v_call: TRBV7-2
cdr3_length: 15
cdr3_nt: TGTGCCAGCAGCTTAGGGTCAGGGGGCGCCTACGAGCAGTACTTC
cdr3_aa: CASSLGSGGAYEQYF

d_call: .
j_call: TRBJ2-7
clone_size: .
v_call: TRBV7-9
cdr3_length: 12
cdr3_nt: TGTGCCAGCAGCTTAGGGACGGACGAGCAGTACTTC
cdr3_aa: CASSLGTDEQYF

d_call: .
j_call: TRBJ1-2
clone_size: .
v_call: TRBV7-6
cdr3_length: 13
cdr3_nt: TGTGCCAGCAGCCCCTTTGAGAACTATGGCTTCACCTTC
cdr3_aa: CASSPFENYGFTF

d_call: TRBD2
j_call: TRBJ2-1
clone_size: .
v_call: TRBV27
cdr3_length: 13
cdr3_nt: TGTGCCAGCGGGACTAGCGGCTACAATGAGCAGTTCTTC
cdr3_aa: CASGTSGYNEQFF

d_call: TRBD1
j_call: TRBJ2-7
clone_size: .
v_call: TRBV6-4
cdr3_length: 15
cdr3_nt: TGTGCCAGCAGCAAAGAGGGGACAGGGTACTACGAGCAGTACTTC
cdr3_aa: CASSKEGTGYYEQYF

d_call: .
j_call: TRBJ2-7
clone_size: .
v_call: TRBV28
cdr3_length: 14
cdr3_nt: TGTGCCAGCAGTGCAGCCGGGGCCCTCTACGAGCAGTACTTC
cdr3_aa: CASSAAGALYEQYF

d_call: .
j_call: TRBJ2-7
clone_size: .
v_call: TRBV12-5
cdr3_length: 13
cdr3_nt: TGTGCTAGTGGTTTGAGGGGCGACTACGAGCAGTACTTC
cdr3_aa: CASGLRGDYEQYF

d_call: .
j_call: TRBJ2-7
clone_size: .
v_call: TRBV2
cdr3_length: 14
cdr3_nt: TGTGCCAGCAGGTCCTTCGGGGGGCCCTACGAGCAGTACTTC
cdr3_aa: CASRSFGGPYEQYF

d_call: TRBD2
j_call: TRBJ2-5
clone_size: .
v_call: TRBV4-2
cdr3_length: 19
cdr3_nt: TGTGCCAGCAGCCAAGGTTTGGGACTAGCGGGAGGGCCCTTAGAGACCCAGTACTTC
cdr3_aa: CASSQGLGLAGGPLETQYF

d_call: .
j_call: TRBJ2-1
clone_size: .
v_call: TRBV30
cdr3_length: 12
cdr3_nt: TGTGCCTGGAGTGTTACTTACAATGAGCAGTTCTTC
cdr3_aa: CAWSVTYNEQFF

d_call: TRBD1
j_call: TRBJ1-2
clone_size: .
v_call: TRBV9
cdr3_length: 14
cdr3_nt: TGTGCCAGCAGCGGAACAGGGGGCGCAAATGGCTACACCTTC
cdr3_aa: CASSGTGGANGYTF

d_call: .
j_call: TRBJ1-2
clone_size: .
v_call: TRBV29-1
cdr3_length: 15
cdr3_nt: TGCAGCGTTGAAGGTCCACAGCGAGCTAACTATGGCTACACCTTC
cdr3_aa: CSVEGPQRANYGYTF

d_call: .
j_call: TRBJ2-2
clone_size: .
v_call: TRBV4-1
cdr3_length: 12
cdr3_nt: TGCGCCAGCAGCCAAGATGCCGGGGAGCTGTTTTTT
cdr3_aa: CASSQDAGELFF

d_call: .
j_call: TRBJ2-7
clone_size: once
v_call: TRBV30
cdr3_length: 14
cdr3_nt: TGTGCCTGGAGTATCGACGGGAGCGGAAACGAGCAGTACTTC
cdr3_aa: CAWSIDGSGNEQYF

d_call: .
j_call: TRBJ1-2
clone_size: .
v_call: TRBV5-6
cdr3_length: 13
cdr3_nt: TGTGCCAGCATCCCGTCGGCTGGTTATGGCTACACCTTC
cdr3_aa: CASIPSAGYGYTF

d_call: TRBD2
j_call: TRBJ2-4
clone_size: .
v_call: TRBV30
cdr3_length: 15
cdr3_nt: TGTGCCTGGAGCGCTCGAGCTAGCGGGAATTACATTCAGTACTTC
cdr3_aa: CAWSARASGNYIQYF

d_call: .
j_call: TRBJ2-3
clone_size: .
v_call: TRBV2
cdr3_length: 13
cdr3_nt: TGTGCCAGCAGTCGTGCTAGCACAGATACGCAGTATTTT
cdr3_aa: CASSRASTDTQYF

d_call: .
j_call: TRBJ1-2
clone_size: .
v_call: TRBV5-1
cdr3_length: 14
cdr3_nt: TGCGCCAGCAGCTTGGCTAACAGGGAGGATGGCTACACCTTC
cdr3_aa: CASSLANREDGYTF

d_call: TRBD2
j_call: TRBJ2-3
clone_size: .
v_call: TRBV5-4
cdr3_length: 14
cdr3_nt: TGTGCCAGCAGCTTCGGGACTAGCGAAGATACGCAGTATTTT
cdr3_aa: CASSFGTSEDTQYF

d_call: .
j_call: TRBJ2-7
clone_size: .
v_call: TRBV6-1
cdr3_length: 13
cdr3_nt: TGTGCCAGCCGGGCCAGAGGGGTTTACGAGCAGTACTTC
cdr3_aa: CASRARGVYEQYF

d_call: .
j_call: TRBJ2-5
clone_size: .
v_call: TRBV28
cdr3_length: 15
cdr3_nt: TGTGCCAGCAGTCGGTTGGCGGAACACCAAGAGACCCAGTACTTC
cdr3_aa: CASSRLAEHQETQYF

d_call: TRBD2
j_call: TRBJ2-5
clone_size: .
v_call: TRBV4-1
cdr3_length: 14
cdr3_nt: TGCGCCAGCAGCACGCTAGGGATGGGAGGGTCAAGGCACTTC
cdr3_aa: CASSTLGMGGSRHF

d_call: TRBD2
j_call: TRBJ2-3
clone_size: .
v_call: TRBV4-3
cdr3_length: 16
cdr3_nt: TGCGCCAGCAGCCAAGAACTAGCGGGAGGAGAAGATACGCAGTATTTT
cdr3_aa: CASSQELAGGEDTQYF

d_call: .
j_call: TRBJ1-2
clone_size: .
v_call: TRBV5-6
cdr3_length: 14
cdr3_nt: TGTGCCAGCAGCTTGGTCGTTACAGGGAGTGGCTACACCTTC
cdr3_aa: CASSLVVTGSGYTF

d_call: .
j_call: TRBJ1-1
clone_size: .
v_call: TRBV25-1
cdr3_length: 13
cdr3_nt: TGTGCCAGCAGTGATTGGGGGTACACTGAAGCTTTCTTT
cdr3_aa: CASSDWGYTEAFF

d_call: .
j_call: TRBJ1-2
clone_size: .
v_call: TRBV10-3
cdr3_length: 14
cdr3_nt: TGTGCCATCAGTGCCTTAGGGGTGGGAGATGGCTACACCTTC
cdr3_aa: CAISALGVGDGYTF

d_call: TRBD2
j_call: TRBJ2-1
clone_size: .
v_call: TRBV7-8
cdr3_length: 15
cdr3_nt: TGTGCCAGCAGCTTAGGTAGTAGCGGGATCAATGAGCAGTTCTTC
cdr3_aa: CASSLGSSGINEQFF

d_call: TRBD2
j_call: TRBJ2-3
clone_size: .
v_call: TRBV11-2
cdr3_length: 17
cdr3_nt: TGTGCCAGCAGCCCGGGGTGGGGACTAGCGGTCACAGATACGCAGTATTTT
cdr3_aa: CASSPGWGLAVTDTQYF

d_call: .
j_call: TRBJ1-1
clone_size: .
v_call: TRBV18
cdr3_length: 13
cdr3_nt: TGTGCCAGCTCACCGGGTTTTGGGACTGAAGCTTTCTTT
cdr3_aa: CASSPGFGTEAFF

d_call: .
j_call: TRBJ1-1
clone_size: once
v_call: TRBV7-9
cdr3_length: 14
cdr3_nt: TGTGCCAGCAGCCTAGGAAGGGCAGCCACTGAAGCTTTCTTT
cdr3_aa: CASSLGRAATEAFF

d_call: .
j_call: TRBJ1-1
clone_size: .
v_call: TRBV7-2
cdr3_length: 15
cdr3_nt: TGTGCCAGCAGCCCCTGGGGGGGGATGAACACTGAAGCTTTCTTT
cdr3_aa: CASSPWGGMNTEAFF

d_call: TRBD1
j_call: TRBJ2-1
clone_size: .
v_call: TRBV27
cdr3_length: 17
cdr3_nt: TGTGCCAGCAGTTTATCGAACGAGGGGGCGGGTTACAATGAGCAGTTCTTC
cdr3_aa: CASSLSNEGAGYNEQFF

d_call: .
j_call: TRBJ2-2
clone_size: .
v_call: TRBV28
cdr3_length: 14
cdr3_nt: TGTGCCAGCCACCGGGGAGGGAACACCGGGGAGCTGTTTTTT
cdr3_aa: CASHRGGNTGELFF

d_call: .
j_call: TRBJ2-7
clone_size: .
v_call: TRBV10-2
cdr3_length: 14
cdr3_nt: TGCGCCAGCAGCGCCCCCGGGGGGCCCGACGAGCAGTACTTC
cdr3_aa: CASSAPGGPDEQYF

d_call: .
j_call: TRBJ1-6
clone_size: few
v_call: TRBV27
cdr3_length: 16
cdr3_nt: TGTGCCAGCAGTTTAATTATCCCCGGAAATAATTCACCCCTCCACTTT
cdr3_aa: CASSLIIPGNNSPLHF

d_call: TRBD2
j_call: TRBJ2-1
clone_size: .
v_call: TRBV27
cdr3_length: 14
cdr3_nt: TGTGCCAGCAGTGGACTAGCGGGAACACATGAGCAGTTCTTC
cdr3_aa: CASSGLAGTHEQFF

d_call: TRBD1
j_call: TRBJ2-1
clone_size: .
v_call: TRBV25-1
cdr3_length: 15
cdr3_nt: TGTGCCAGCAGTAACCGGGACAGGGGGCTCGATGAGCAGTTCTTC
cdr3_aa: CASSNRDRGLDEQFF

d_call: .
j_call: TRBJ2-7
clone_size: .
v_call: TRBV19
cdr3_length: 11
cdr3_nt: TGTGCCAGTAGCGATAGGGACGAGCAGTACTTC
cdr3_aa: CASSDRDEQYF

d_call: .
j_call: TRBJ2-7
clone_size: .
v_call: TRBV30
cdr3_length: 15
cdr3_nt: TGTGCCTGGAGTGGGAACGAGGGGCCTCACTACGAGCAGTACTTC
cdr3_aa: CAWSGNEGPHYEQYF

d_call: TRBD2
j_call: TRBJ2-3
clone_size: .
v_call: TRBV27
cdr3_length: 16
cdr3_nt: TGTGCCAGCAGTTTAGCTAGCGGGAAAAGCACAGATACGCAGTATTTT
cdr3_aa: CASSLASGKSTDTQYF